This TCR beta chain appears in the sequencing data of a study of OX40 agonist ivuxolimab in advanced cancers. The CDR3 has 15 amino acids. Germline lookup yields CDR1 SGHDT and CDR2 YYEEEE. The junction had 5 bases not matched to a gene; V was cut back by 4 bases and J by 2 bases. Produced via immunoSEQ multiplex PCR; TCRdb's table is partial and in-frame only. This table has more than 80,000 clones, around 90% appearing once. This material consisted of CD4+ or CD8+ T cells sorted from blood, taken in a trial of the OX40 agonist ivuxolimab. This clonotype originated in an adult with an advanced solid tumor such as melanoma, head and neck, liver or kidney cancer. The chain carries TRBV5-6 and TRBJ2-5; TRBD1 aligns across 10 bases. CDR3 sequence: CASSRDRGEQETQYF. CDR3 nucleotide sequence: TGTGCCAGCAGCCGGGACAGGGGCGAACAAGAGACCCAGTACTTC.